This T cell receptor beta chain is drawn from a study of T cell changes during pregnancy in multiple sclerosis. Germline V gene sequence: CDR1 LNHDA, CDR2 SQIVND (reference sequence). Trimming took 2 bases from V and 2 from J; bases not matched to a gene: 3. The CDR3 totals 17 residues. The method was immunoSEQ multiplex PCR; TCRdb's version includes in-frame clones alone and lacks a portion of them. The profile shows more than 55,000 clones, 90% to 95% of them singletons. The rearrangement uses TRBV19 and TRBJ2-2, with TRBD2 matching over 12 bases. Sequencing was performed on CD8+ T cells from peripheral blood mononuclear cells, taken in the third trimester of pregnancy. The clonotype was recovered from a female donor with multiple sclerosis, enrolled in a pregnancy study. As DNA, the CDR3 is TGTGCCAGTAGTATAATACTAGCGGGAGGAAACACCGGGGAGCTGTTTTTT. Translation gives CASSIILAGGNTGELFF. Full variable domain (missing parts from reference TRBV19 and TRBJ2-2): DGGITQSPKYLFRKEGQNVTLSCEQNLNHDAMYWYRQDPGQGLRLIYYSQIVNDFQKGDIAEGYSVSREKKESFPLTVTSAQKNPTAFYLCASSIILAGGNTGELFFGEGSRLTVL.